A single sample gave rise to the 29 T cell receptor beta chains below, sequenced in a study of early T cells in non-severe SARS-CoV-2 infection. TCRdb independently ran MiXCR on the 5' RACE reads; one entry per CDR3 protein. This sample has approximately 97,000 distinct CDR3 sequences; 9.5% to 12% occur once, and the top ten carry 4.7%. The sequencing used whole blood, collected at baseline. The source of these receptors is an adult who was a healthcare worker with PCR-confirmed SARS-CoV-2 infection or an uninfected control (not recorded which).

This clonotype turned up a few times. The chain recombines TRBV4-2 with TRBJ2-7, with 11 bases identical to TRBD2. Germline CDR1 and CDR2: LGHNA and YNFKEQ. The CDR3 is made up of 17 amino acids. J gave up 2 bases and V 1 base, and 7 bases lay outside the gene matches. The CDR3 protein is CASSQALVSGRAYEQYF. The CDR3 DNA sequence: TGTGCCAGCAGCCAAGCTCTTGTTAGCGGGAGGGCCTACGAGCAGTACTTC.

This clonotype showed up many times. The V and J genes are TRBV19 and TRBJ1-1, with no clear D. This CDR3 contains 11 residues. V shed 4 bases and J shed 6 bases, with 6 bases lying between them. Germline values: CDR1 LNHDA, CDR2 SQIVND (reference sequence). The CDR3 region has the DNA TGTGCCAGTAGTAAGGCAGCTGAAGCTTTCTTT. Its protein product is CASSKAAEAFF.

The chain is built from TRBV18 and TRBJ1-2; 7 positions agree with TRBD1. The trim removed 6 bases at V and 4 bases at J, leaving 11 bases unmatched. Germline CDR1 KGHSH, CDR2 LQKENI. CDR3 length: 15 residues. CDR3 amino acids: CASSDGTAAAYGYTF. The CDR3 DNA reads as TGTGCCAGCTCGGATGGGACAGCCGCTGCCTATGGCTACACCTTC.

This clonotype was seen at least ten times. The rearrangement joins TRBV7-9 to TRBJ2-3, with unresolved D. The germline V gene encodes CDR1 SEHNR and CDR2 FQNEAQ (reference sequence). Deletions cut 6 bases from V and 0 bases from J, with 10 bases between. The CDR3 length is 14 residues. DNA of the CDR3: TGTGCCAGCAGTCGTTTGGGTAGCACAGATACGCAGTATTTT. This encodes CASSRLGSTDTQYF. Combining the CDR3 with reference TRBV7-9 and TRBJ2-3 gives the whole variable domain DTGVSQNPRHKITKRGQNVTFRCDPISEHNRLYWYRQTLGQGPEFLTYFQNEAQLEKSRLLSDRFSAERPKGSFSTLEIQRTEQGDSAMYLCASSRLGSTDTQYFGPGTRLTVL.

This clonotype was counted between two and nine times. This chain joins TRBV10-3 and TRBJ2-7; 8 nucleotides align to TRBD2. Trimming removed 6 bases from V and 9 bases from J; junction bases left unmatched: 19. CDR1 is ENHRY, CDR2 SYGVKD, per germline. The CDR3 sequence is 16 residues long. CDR3 protein: CAISSEGAGATTRQYF. The DNA of the CDR3 is TGTGCCATCAGCTCTGAGGGAGCGGGAGCCACTACGAGGCAGTACTTC.

V usage is TRBV7-2 and J usage is TRBJ2-1; 7 bases align to TRBD2. The CDR3 length is 16 residues. Trimming at V came to 1 base and at J to 4 bases, leaving 7 bases not matched to a gene. Germline CDR1 reads SGHTA; CDR2 reads FQGNSA. The CDR3 region is CASSLDQRGPYNEQFF. The CDR3 region has the DNA TGTGCCAGCAGCTTAGATCAGCGGGGACCATACAATGAGCAGTTCTTC.

A few counts support this clonotype. The CDR3 region has the DNA TGTGCCGCGGGGCGAACTGGGGCCAACGTCCTGACTTTC. Encoded protein: CAAGRTGANVLTF. The chain links TRBV28 to TRBJ2-6; perhaps TRBD2 as D (6 bases). Trimming cost V 11 bases and J 2 bases, with 10 bases left between them. The CDR3 spans 13 residues. Germline values: CDR1 MDHEN, CDR2 SYDVKM.

This clonotype has a count of ten or more. This CDR3 is CATSDRTPGIQETQYF. CDR3 sequence (DNA): TGTGCCACCAGTGACCGGACTCCGGGGATCCAAGAGACCCAGTACTTC. This chain uses TRBV24-1 with TRBJ2-5; a weak D match, TRBD2 (5 bases). V was shortened by 4 bases and J by 1 base, with 15 bases between the two germline ends. CDR3 size: 16 residues. CDR1 is KGHDR and CDR2 is SFDVKD in the germline V gene.

This clonotype has a handful of counts. The chain combines TRBV29-1 with TRBJ1-2, with TRBD1 matching 9 bases. Germline V gene sequence: CDR1 SQVTM, CDR2 ANQGSEA. Trimming removed 2 bases from V and 6 bases from J; junction bases left unmatched: 1. CDR3 size: 12 residues. CDR3 bases: TGCAGCGTTGAACGGGACAGGGATGGCTACACCTTC. Translated, it gives CSVERDRDGYTF.

This sequence joins TRBV20-1 and TRBJ2-3, with unresolved D. The length of the CDR3 is 14 residues. Germline lookup yields CDR1 DFQATT and CDR2 SNEGSKA (reference sequence). The V and J ends lost 0 bases and 2 bases respectively, with 9 bases between them. CDR3 nucleotides: TGCAGTGCTAGAGATCTGGTAGCCACAGATACGCAGTATTTT. It specifies CSARDLVATDTQYF.

The sample holds many counts of this clonotype. This chain joins TRBV19 and TRBJ2-6; perhaps TRBD1 as D (6 bases). Germline values: CDR1 LNHDA, CDR2 SQIVND (reference sequence). V dropped 4 bases and J dropped 0 bases, with 10 bases sitting between them. The CDR3 runs 16 residues. The CDR3 region is CASSTGQLSGANVLTF. The CDR3 DNA sequence: TGTGCCAGTAGTACCGGACAGCTCTCTGGGGCCAACGTCCTGACTTTC.

This clonotype turned up a few times. The rearrangement joins TRBV11-2 to TRBJ2-3; the D gene is possibly TRBD1 (6 bases). CDR3 length: 13 residues. V gave up 1 base and J gave up 8 bases, with 10 bases separating them. In germline, CDR1 is SGHAT, CDR2 FQNNGV. CDR3: CASSLGAGATQYF. As DNA, the CDR3 is TGTGCCAGCAGCTTAGGGGCAGGGGCTACGCAGTATTTT. The whole variable domain, filled in from reference TRBV11-2 and TRBJ2-3, reads EAGVAQSPRYKIIEKRQSVAFWCNPISGHATLYWYQQILGQGPKLLIQFQNNGVVDDSQLPKDRFSAERLKGVDSTLKIQPAKLEDSAVYLCASSLGAGATQYFGPGTRLTVL.

This clonotype has at least ten counts. The gene calls are TRBV6-1 and TRBJ2-2; D call uncertain. The CDR3 totals 12 residues. Trimming shortened V by 3 bases and J by 3 bases, and 2 bases separated the two germline ends. Germline V gives CDR1 MNHNS, CDR2 SASEGT. The CDR3 loop is CASSDYTGELFF. The CDR3 DNA is TGTGCCAGCAGTGACTACACCGGGGAGCTGTTTTTT.

The chain joins TRBV11-2 to TRBJ2-1, with 7 bases that match TRBD1. V trimming: 5 bases; J trimming: 9 bases; junction bases outside the gene matches: 22. The germline gives CDR1 SGHAT, CDR2 FQNNGV. The CDR3 loop spans 18 amino acids. CDR3 in DNA: TGTGCCAGCAGCCTACCCTCAGGGGGAGACTACTCTCCGGCTGAGCAGTTCTTC. This sequence encodes CASSLPSGGDYSPAEQFF.

This clonotype occurred many times. The CDR3 reads CASSIAGFEGRTEAFF. CDR3 nucleotide sequence: TGTGCCAGCAGCATCGCCGGGTTTGAGGGAAGGACTGAAGCTTTCTTT. The chain combines TRBV11-2 with TRBJ1-1; D unclear. The length of the CDR3 is 16 residues. Germline lookup yields CDR1 SGHAT and CDR2 FQNNGV. The V end was cut by 5 bases, the J end by 5 bases, with 21 bases between.

J is TRBJ2-5 and V is TRBV12-3 or TRBV12-4; D not certain. The CDR3 sequence is 15 residues long. The V and J ends lost 3 bases and 5 bases respectively, with 16 bases between them. CDR3 in amino acids: CASSFYLSRMETQYF. CDR3 nucleotide sequence: TGTGCCAGCAGTTTCTACCTTTCTAGAATGGAGACCCAGTACTTC.

This clonotype was observed many times. This CDR3 reads CASSLVAGGPSPYNEQFF. The CDR3 nucleotides read TGTGCCAGCAGCTTAGTAGCGGGGGGGCCTTCCCCTTACAATGAGCAGTTCTTC. This chain connects TRBV7-8 to TRBJ2-1; 11 nucleotides agree with TRBD2. Germline V CDR1 and CDR2: SGHVS, FQNEAQ. V trimming: 1 base; J trimming: 4 bases; junction bases outside the gene matches: 9. This CDR3 is 18 amino acids long.

This clonotype was seen at least ten times. The chain couples TRBV28 to TRBJ2-7; D is possibly TRBD1 or TRBD2 (5 bases each). V lost 6 bases and J 3 bases, leaving 15 bases between the germline ends. CDR3 length: 14 residues. Germline CDR1 and CDR2: MDHEN and SYDVKM. The CDR3 DNA is TGTGCCAGCAGCTCCCAGGGACCGGACTACGAGCAGTACTTC. Protein product: CASSSQGPDYEQYF.

This clonotype was observed a few times. The chain recombines TRBV20-1 with TRBJ1-2, with unresolved D. From germline, CDR1 is DFQATT and CDR2 SNEGSKA (reference sequence). The CDR3 has 11 amino acids. The CDR3 is CVASGAYGYTF. The CDR3 nucleotides are TGCGTGGCGTCCGGAGCCTATGGCTACACCTTC.

This clonotype turned up a few times. This rearrangement joins TRBV7-9 to TRBJ1-1; D ambiguous. The germline V and J ends were trimmed by 1 base and 0 bases, with 12 bases remaining between them. This CDR3 is 16 amino acids long. CDR1 and CDR2 (germline): SEHNR, FQNEAQ (reference sequence). The CDR3: CASSLDSAGMNTEAFF. The CDR3 DNA sequence: TGTGCCAGCAGCTTAGATTCAGCGGGCATGAACACTGAAGCTTTCTTT.

The CDR3 region is CASYSRGYTEAFF. The CDR3 region has the DNA TGTGCCAGTTATAGTCGGGGGTACACTGAAGCTTTCTTT. This chain uses TRBV19 with TRBJ1-1; a weak D match, TRBD1 (5 bases). This CDR3 comprises 13 residues. The germline V gene encodes CDR1 LNHDA and CDR2 SQIVND (reference sequence). The V end was cut by 8 bases, the J end by 3 bases, with 13 bases between. Complete variable domain (other parts from reference TRBV19 and TRBJ1-1): DGGITQSPKYLFRKEGQNVTLSCEQNLNHDAMYWYRQDPGQGLRLIYYSQIVNDFQKGDIAEGYSVSREKKESFPLTVTSAQKNPTAFYLCASYSRGYTEAFFGQGTRLTVV.

At least ten counts were recorded for this clonotype. This chain connects TRBV27 to TRBJ1-1; D is ambiguous. Germline CDR1 is MNHEY and CDR2 is SMNVEV (reference sequence). This CDR3 comprises 14 residues. With 0 bases removed from V and 5 bases from J, the gap between germline ends came to 10 bases. DNA of the CDR3: TGTGCCAGCAGTTTATCGAACCCCTGGACTGAAGCTTTCTTT. It encodes CASSLSNPWTEAFF.

This clonotype was detected a few times. This chain uses TRBV24-1 with TRBJ2-2; TRBD1 is a possible D gene (5 bases). Germline V CDR1 and CDR2: KGHDR, SFDVKD. The CDR3 length is 16 residues. V lost 2 bases and J 7 bases, leaving 16 bases between the germline ends. CDR3 coding DNA: TGTGCCACCAGTGATTCTGTCTCCAGGGCGAACGGGGAGCTGTTTTTT. Translated: CATSDSVSRANGELFF.

This clonotype has ten or more counts. The V and J genes are TRBV6-6 and TRBJ2-3, with D unclear. There are 12 residues in the CDR3. V was cut by 4 bases and J by 6 bases, with 8 bases left in between. Per germline, CDR1 MNHNY and CDR2 SVGAGI (reference sequence). The CDR3 loop is CASSLASDTQYF. For the CDR3, the DNA is TGTGCCAGCAGTTTGGCATCGGATACGCAGTATTTT.

This clonotype was detected only a few times. The V gene is TRBV20-1, the J gene TRBJ2-2; TRBD1 aligns across 8 bases. Germline loops: CDR1 DFQATT, CDR2 SNEGSKA (reference sequence). The CDR3 is 17 amino acids. Trimming removed 3 bases from V and 7 bases from J; junction bases left unmatched: 16. CDR3 loop: CSASPTDRGSDGGELFF. The CDR3 coding sequence is TGCAGTGCTAGCCCCACCGACAGGGGTAGTGATGGCGGGGAGCTGTTTTTT.

There are a few counts of this clonotype. The rearrangement joins TRBV14 to TRBJ2-7; no reliable D call. V was cut by 3 bases and J by 2 bases, with 8 bases left in between. This CDR3 is 13 amino acids long. Germline loops: CDR1 SGHDN, CDR2 FVKESK. The CDR3 DNA reads TGTGCCAGCAGCCACACCAGTACCTACGAGCAGTACTTC. The encoded protein is CASSHTSTYEQYF. Full variable domain (remainder filled in from reference TRBV14 and TRBJ2-7): EAGVTQFPSHSVIEKGQTVTLRCDPISGHDNLYWYRRVMGKEIKFLLHFVKESKQDESGMPNNRFLAERTGGTYSTLKVQPAELEDSGVYFCASSHTSTYEQYFGPGTRLTVT.

This clonotype was observed a few times. The chain employs TRBV19 and TRBJ2-1; D gene unclear. The CDR3 has 14 amino acids. The ends were cut back, 3 bases at V and 4 bases at J, with 10 bases in the middle. From germline, CDR1 is LNHDA and CDR2 SQIVND (reference sequence). DNA for the CDR3: TGTGCCAGTAGTATCGGGTCGGAATACAATGAGCAGTTCTTC. Protein product: CASSIGSEYNEQFF. The full variable domain, rest sourced from reference TRBV19 and TRBJ2-1, is DGGITQSPKYLFRKEGQNVTLSCEQNLNHDAMYWYRQDPGQGLRLIYYSQIVNDFQKGDIAEGYSVSREKKESFPLTVTSAQKNPTAFYLCASSIGSEYNEQFFGPGTRLTVL.

This sequence joins TRBV5-6 and TRBJ2-3; 9 bases are a match to TRBD2. The CDR3 consists of 15 residues. The trim removed 0 bases at V and 3 bases at J, leaving 2 bases unmatched. From germline, CDR1 is SGHDT and CDR2 YYEEEE. Written as DNA, the CDR3 is TGTGCCAGCAGCTTGGTCGCGGGAGGGACAGATACGCAGTATTTT. Translation: CASSLVAGGTDTQYF.

This clonotype was observed many times. CDR3 coding DNA: TGTGCCAGCAGCCAAAAGACAAGCACAGATACGCAGTATTTT. This gives the protein CASSQKTSTDTQYF. This rearrangement joins TRBV5-4 to TRBJ2-3; D call uncertain. Germline V CDR1 and CDR2: SGHNT, YYREEE (reference sequence). V lost 4 bases and J lost 0, with 9 bases in between. This CDR3 has 14 amino acids.